These 25 T cell receptor beta chains were sequenced from one sample in a study of blood T cells in healthy people across ages. Using a J-beta primer mix together with a sample-barcoded 5' primer, a second PCR was run for roughly 6 to 12 cycles. A single record per CDR3 protein comes from TCRdb applying MiXCR to the 5' RACE reads. The sample includes approximately 770,000 distinct CDR3 sequences, roughly 64% of them seen just once. Sample: blood. The receptor source for this set is a man aged 25-45 years in good health.

This clonotype came up once. V gene TRBV29-1 combines with J gene TRBJ2-3; no clear D. The V and J ends lost 3 bases and 6 bases respectively, with 13 bases between them. CDR1 SQVTM and CDR2 ANQGSEA come from the germline V gene. The CDR3 totals 13 residues. For the CDR3, the DNA is TGCAGCGTTGAGGGTAGCACAGTGGATACGCAGTATTTT. The encoded protein is CSVEGSTVDTQYF.

This chain uses TRBV18 with TRBJ2-6; 9 bases match TRBD1. The ends lost 1 base at V and 1 base at J; junction bases unmatched: 11. The CDR3 has 20 amino acids. CDR1 and CDR2 from the germline V gene are KGHSH and LQKENI. The CDR3 bases are TGTGCCAGCTCACCACTCAGATATGGGACAGGGACTTCTGGGGCCAACGTCCTGACTTTC. Translation: CASSPLRYGTGTSGANVLTF.

The chain joins TRBV12-3 or TRBV12-4 to TRBJ2-5; 7 bases fit TRBD2. The J call is uncertain, as TRBJ2-7 better fits the DNA end. This CDR3 contains 17 residues. CDR3: CASSQTNIGGIKNEQYF. In nucleotides, the CDR3 is TGTGCCAGCAGTCAAACTAACATCGGGGGGATAAAGAACGAGCAGTACTTC.

Only a few counts were recorded for this clonotype. The chain carries TRBV20-1 and TRBJ1-5; D is possibly TRBD1 (5 bases). V was clipped by 5 bases and J by 2 bases, with 13 bases between them. Germline CDR1 reads DFQATT; CDR2 reads SNEGSKA (reference sequence). The CDR3 sequence is 14 residues long. CDR3 nucleotide sequence: TGCAGTGCTGCATTCAGGGTAGGCAATCAGCCCCAGCATTTT. It specifies CSAAFRVGNQPQHF.

CDR3 sequence reads: CASSPGRLLRGTPLHF. The CDR3 DNA reads as TGTGCCAGCAGCCCAGGCCGACTCCTCCGAGGGACACCCCTCCACTTT. V is TRBV7-2 and J is TRBJ1-6; D gene unclear. Trimming cost V 5 bases and J 11 bases, with 22 bases left between them. The CDR3 is 16 amino acids. Germline assignment: CDR1 SGHTA and CDR2 FQGNSA.

In its sample, this clonotype was seen a few times. The rearrangement joins TRBV7-9 to TRBJ2-7; 7 nucleotides align to TRBD1. Germline lookup yields CDR1 SEHNR and CDR2 FQNEAQ (reference sequence). V dropped 5 bases and J dropped 0; count of bases not matched to a gene: 7. The CDR3 consists of 15 residues. The CDR3 here is CASSQWAGGSYEQYF. The CDR3 region has the DNA TGTGCCAGCAGCCAGTGGGCAGGGGGCTCCTACGAGCAGTACTTC.

The genes are TRBV4-3 and TRBJ2-7; D remains ambiguous. The last part of the DNA fits TRBJ2-5 better; the J call may be wrong. The germline V gene encodes CDR1 LGHNA and CDR2 YSLEER. This CDR3 spans 15 amino acids. The CDR3 protein is CASSQEGRSRETQYF. The CDR3, as DNA: TGCGCCAGCAGCCAAGAAGGTCGTTCTAGGGAGACCCAGTACTTC.

This clonotype occurred a few times. The chain couples TRBV12-3 or TRBV12-4 to TRBJ2-1, with D maybe TRBD2 (5 bases). The CDR3 covers 12 residues. V lost 6 bases, J lost 6 bases, and 9 bases lay in between. The CDR3 sequence: CASSDGVNEQFF. CDR3 nucleotides: TGTGCCAGCAGCGACGGGGTCAATGAGCAGTTCTTC.

This clonotype has more than one count but fewer than ten. The chain uses TRBV7-9 and TRBJ2-4; D not resolved. The V and J ends lost 0 bases and 2 bases respectively, with 14 bases between them. In germline, CDR1 is SEHNR, CDR2 FQNEAQ (reference sequence). The CDR3 is 17 residues long. Here the CDR3 reads CASSLAGSGSPKNIQYF. DNA of the CDR3: TGTGCCAGCAGCTTAGCTGGCTCGGGTTCCCCCAAAAACATTCAGTACTTC.

This clonotype has just a few counts. The chain uses TRBV4-2 and TRBJ1-2; unclear D gene. Per germline, CDR1 LGHNA and CDR2 YNFKEQ. The CDR3 sequence is 14 residues long. Trimming cost V 2 bases and J 3 bases, with 10 bases left between them. CDR3: CASSQTAGDYGYTF. CDR3 sequence (DNA): TGTGCCAGCAGCCAAACCGCAGGTGACTATGGCTACACCTTC.

In the case of this clonotype: A read error is likely, as this CDR3 ends without the conserved phenylalanine or tryptophan. The chain recombines TRBV14 with TRBJ2-1; D uncertain. From germline, CDR1 is SGHDN and CDR2 FVKESK. Deletions cut 4 bases from V and 6 bases from J, with 13 bases between. CDR3 length equals 14 residues. In DNA form, the CDR3 reads TGTGCCAGCAGCCCAATAACGTGGTTCAATGAGCAGTTCCTC. Translation: CASSPITWFNEQFL.

This chain links TRBV7-9 with TRBJ2-1; D is undetermined. The V gene lost 4 bases and the J gene lost 6 bases, with 7 bases spanning the gap. Per germline, CDR1 SEHNR and CDR2 FQNEAQ (reference sequence). The CDR3 extends over 12 amino acids. The CDR3 loop reads CASSSWANEQFF. In nucleotides, the CDR3 is TGTGCCAGCAGCTCCTGGGCCAATGAGCAGTTCTTC.

The chain is built from TRBV12-3 or TRBV12-4 and TRBJ2-7; a possible D gene is TRBD2 (5 bases). CDR3 size: 13 residues. V lost 3 bases to trimming and J lost 6 bases, with 12 bases between them. This CDR3 reads CASSFGSGVEQYF. The CDR3 region has the DNA TGTGCCAGCAGTTTTGGAAGCGGCGTCGAGCAGTACTTC.

The V and J genes are TRBV7-2 and TRBJ2-1; 8 nucleotides agree with TRBD2. Germline assignment: CDR1 SGHTA and CDR2 FQGNSA. The CDR3 is 16 residues long. J gave up 0 bases and V 8 bases, and 9 bases lay outside the gene matches. The CDR3 DNA follows: TGTGCCAGCTTCTTAGGGGGGACTAGCTCCTACAATGAGCAGTTCTTC. Translated, it gives CASFLGGTSSYNEQFF. Using reference TRBV7-2 and TRBJ2-1 for the parts outside the CDR3, the full variable domain is GAGVSQSPSNKVTEKGKDVELRCDPISGHTALYWYRQSLGQGLEFLIYFQGNSAPDKSGLPSDRFSAERTGGSVSTLTIQRTQQEDSAVYLCASFLGGTSSYNEQFFGPGTRLTVL.

The CDR3 loop reads CASSPGAGVIETQYF. The CDR3 DNA reads as TGTGCCAGCAGCCCCGGAGCGGGAGTGATAGAGACCCAGTACTTC. The chain links TRBV9 to TRBJ2-5; 8 bases are shared with TRBD2. The trim removed 4 bases at V and 4 bases at J, leaving 9 bases unmatched. The germline CDR1 and CDR2 sequences are SGDLS and YYNGEE. There are 15 residues in the CDR3.

This clonotype came up once. The V and J genes are TRBV5-1 and TRBJ1-1; D unresolved. This CDR3 comprises 13 residues. The V gene's germline CDR1 is SGHRS and CDR2 YFSETQ. The V and J ends lost 6 bases and 1 base respectively, with 10 bases between them. The CDR3 bases are TGCGCCAGCAAAGGGCAGCCGAACACTGAAGCTTTCTTT. Translated: CASKGQPNTEAFF.

The rearrangement uses TRBV2 and TRBJ2-5; TRBD2 matches at 12 bases. Looked up from germline, CDR1 is SNHLY and CDR2 is FYNNEI. Trimming took 8 bases from V and 1 from J; bases not matched to a gene: 2. CDR3 length equals 14 residues. The chain's CDR3 is CASGLAGSQETQYF. The CDR3 DNA reads as TGTGCCAGCGGACTAGCGGGGAGCCAAGAGACCCAGTACTTC.

This chain uses TRBV2 with TRBJ2-7; perhaps TRBD1 as D (5 bases). This CDR3 has 14 residues. Between the trimmed V and J ends, which lost 6 bases and 3 bases, there was a span of 15 bases. Germline V gene data show CDR1 as SNHLY and CDR2 as FYNNEI. Here the CDR3 reads CASRPDSNGYEQYF. As DNA, the CDR3 is TGTGCCAGCAGACCAGACAGTAACGGCTACGAGCAGTACTTC. The variable domain in full, completed from reference TRBV2 and TRBJ2-7, reads EPEVTQTPSHQVTQMGQEVILRCVPISNHLYFYWYRQILGQKVEFLVSFYNNEISEKSEIFDDQFSVERPDGSNFTLKIRSTKLEDSAMYFCASRPDSNGYEQYFGPGTRLTVT.

This clonotype was counted a few times. This rearrangement joins TRBV28 to TRBJ2-5, with TRBD1 matching over 7 bases. The J segment lost 5 bases and the V segment lost 7 bases, leaving 4 bases of the junction unmatched. The CDR3 runs 12 residues. Germline CDR1 reads MDHEN; CDR2 reads SYDVKM. The CDR3 loop is CASNDRDETQYF. The CDR3 DNA is TGTGCCAGCAATGACAGGGATGAGACCCAGTACTTC.

This clonotype was seen a handful of times. The chain is built from TRBV4-3 and TRBJ2-7, with TRBD2 matching over 7 bases. Per germline, CDR1 LGHNA and CDR2 YSLEER. The CDR3 is made up of 13 amino acids. The CDR3 sequence: CLRSSGVSYEQYF. CDR3 sequence (DNA): TGCTTGCGGTCCAGCGGGGTATCCTACGAGCAGTACTTC.

This chain uses TRBV6-5 with TRBJ1-2; no firm D call. From germline, CDR1 is MNHEY and CDR2 SVGAGI. CDR3 length: 14 amino acids. V was clipped by 0 bases and J by 1 base, with 6 bases between them. CDR3: CASSYSRVNYGYTF. The CDR3 bases are TGTGCCAGCAGTTACTCGAGGGTTAACTATGGCTACACCTTC.

In regard to this clonotype: A junction end diverges from the germline sequence, so it may reflect a read error. The rearrangement uses TRBV18 and TRBJ2-1; TRBD2 aligns across 10 bases. Germline CDR1 and CDR2: KGHSH and LQKENI. The CDR3 loop spans 17 amino acids. The CDR3 spells CASSPYASGSIFNQQFF. The CDR3 coding sequence is TGTGCCAGCTCACCATACGCTAGCGGGAGTATCTTCAATCAGCAGTTCTTC. The whole variable domain, remainder taken from reference TRBV18 and TRBJ2-1, is NAGVMQNPRHLVRRRGQEARLRCSPMKGHSHVYWYRQLPEEGLKFMVYLQKENIIDESGMPKERFSAEFPKEGPSILRIQQVVRGDSAAYFCASSPYASGSIFNQQFFGPGTRLTVL.

The CDR3: CSARDLAGGLGEQYF. The DNA of the CDR3 is TGCAGTGCTAGAGATTTGGCAGGGGGCTTGGGCGAGCAGTACTTC. This chain uses TRBV20-1 with TRBJ2-7, with 8 positions matching TRBD1. The length of the CDR3 is 15 residues. V was clipped by 0 bases and J by 6 bases; unmatched bases: 10. Germline CDR1 and CDR2: DFQATT and SNEGSKA (reference sequence).

This clonotype was detected ten times or more. The chain has TRBV20-1 and TRBJ2-3, with 9 bases identical to TRBD1. Germline V lookup: CDR1 DFQATT, CDR2 SNEGSKA (reference sequence). V lost 6 bases to trimming and J lost 2 bases; unmatched junction nucleotides: 9. The CDR3 contains 15 residues. The CDR3 sequence is CSAGDRVGSTDTQYF. As DNA, the CDR3 is TGCAGTGCCGGGGACAGGGTGGGATCCACAGATACGCAGTATTTT.

This clonotype was seen a single time. This rearrangement joins TRBV7-2 to TRBJ2-1; perhaps TRBD2 as D (5 bases). CDR3 length: 15 residues. Looked up from germline, CDR1 is SGHTA and CDR2 is FQGNSA. V gave up 4 bases and J gave up 3 bases, with 13 bases separating them. The CDR3 DNA reads TGTGCCAGCAGCTGGGCATTAGGGAGCTACAATGAGCAGTTCTTC. This encodes CASSWALGSYNEQFF.